This passage covers 9 T cell receptor beta chains from one sample sequenced in a study. TCRdb fed the 5' RACE reads into MiXCR, producing one record per CDR3 protein. The sample has tens of thousands of distinct CDR3 sequences; roughly 27% are singletons. The sequenced sample consisted of memory CD4+ T cells sorted from a lymph node. Sample subset: memory CD4+ T cells, CD4+CD45RO+CD25-. The source is a female donor with breast cancer.

The chain couples TRBV7-2 to TRBJ2-3, with unresolved D. Germline V gene sequence: CDR1 SGHTA, CDR2 FQGNSA. The CDR3 covers 14 residues. The ends were cut back, 1 base at V and 1 base at J, with 6 bases in the middle. CDR3 residues: CASSLGVGTDTQYF. The CDR3 DNA reads as TGTGCCAGCAGCTTAGGGGTGGGCACAGATACGCAGTATTTT.

V and J are TRBV24-1 and TRBJ2-1; 7 bases line up with TRBD2. Germline-derived CDR1 and CDR2 are KGHDR and SFDVKD. V lost 0 bases, J lost 3 bases, and 4 bases stayed unmatched. This CDR3 is 16 amino acids long. The CDR3, as DNA: TGTGCCACCAGTGATTTGCTAGCGGAGAACTACAATGAGCAGTTCTTC. It encodes CATSDLLAENYNEQFF.

The V call is TRBV7-3, the J call TRBJ1-3; the D gene is possibly TRBD1 (6 bases). Germline CDR1 and CDR2: SGHTA and FQGTGA. V shed 2 bases and J shed 0 bases, with 8 bases lying between them. The CDR3 sequence is 15 residues long. The CDR3 is CASSLLGASGNTIYF. The CDR3 DNA reads as TGTGCCAGCAGCTTACTGGGGGCCTCTGGAAACACCATATATTTT.

V and J are TRBV5-4 and TRBJ1-1, with a tentative D call TRBD1 (5 bases). CDR3 length: 15 residues. Germline CDR1 SGHNT, CDR2 YYREEE (reference sequence). Deletions cut 0 bases from V and 5 bases from J, with 14 bases between. CDR3 DNA: TGTGCCAGCAGCTTGGCTTATAGGGGTTGGACTGAAGCTTTCTTT. Its protein product is CASSLAYRGWTEAFF.

The chain joins TRBV7-6 to TRBJ2-7, with a weak D call TRBD1 (5 bases). Germline V CDR1 and CDR2: SGHVS, FNYEAQ. There are 15 residues in the CDR3. Trimming stripped 2 bases from V and 3 bases from J, with 14 bases between. The CDR3 loop reads CASSLYLGPNYEQYF. DNA of the CDR3: TGTGCCAGCAGCTTATATCTGGGGCCCAACTACGAGCAGTACTTC.

This clonotype came up once. An end of the junction differs from the germline gene, which may be a read error. The chain links TRBV4-1 to TRBJ2-1, with 8 positions matching TRBD1. The CDR3 consists of 15 residues. CDR1 is MGHRA, CDR2 YSYEKL, per germline. The CDR3, as DNA: TGCGCCAGCAGCGAAGAAGGGGTGACAGGGGATGAGCAGTTCTTC. This translates into CASSEEGVTGDEQFF.

The chain links TRBV7-3 to TRBJ2-2, with D unresolved. Deletions cut 5 bases from V and 4 bases from J, with 8 bases between. The CDR3 has 13 residues. Looked up from germline, CDR1 is SGHTA and CDR2 is FQGTGA. The DNA of the CDR3 is TGTGCCAGCAGCCATGGCAGCACCGGGGAGCTGTTTTTT. This encodes CASSHGSTGELFF.

In its sample, this clonotype was seen a few times. The chain joins TRBV5-1 to TRBJ2-5; 11 nucleotides line up with TRBD2. The CDR3 length is 16 residues. Germline V gene data show CDR1 as SGHRS and CDR2 as YFSETQ. Trimming removed 3 bases from V and 2 bases from J; junction bases left unmatched: 6. This CDR3 reads CASSWGTSGSQETQYF. The CDR3 DNA is TGCGCCAGCAGCTGGGGGACTAGCGGAAGTCAAGAGACCCAGTACTTC.

This clonotype was counted only a few times. The V call is TRBV27, the J call TRBJ2-1, with 12 bases identical to TRBD2. CDR1 is MNHEY, CDR2 SMNVEV, per germline (reference sequence). Trimming removed 5 bases from V and 8 bases from J; junction bases left unmatched: 10. The CDR3 runs to 16 residues. This CDR3 reads CASSNPSGRALYEQFF. DNA of the CDR3: TGTGCCAGCAGTAATCCTAGCGGGAGGGCCCTCTATGAGCAGTTCTTC.